These 2 T cell receptor beta chains originate from one sample sequenced in a study of blood T cell repertoires in COVID-19. Measured with immunoSEQ multiplex PCR; TCRdb has only the in-frame clones, and not every one. Among about 43,000 clones listed, roughly 90% were seen once. The sample consisted of peripheral blood. All receptors come from a human donor in a cohort sampled during active COVID-19.

This clone is labeled medium-sized. This CDR3 is also generated by other DNA sequences in the sample. This sequence joins TRBV6-4 and TRBJ2-3; 11 nucleotides match TRBD2. The CDR3 totals 15 residues. V shed 0 bases, J shed 4 bases, and the junction held 0 bases outside the gene matches. Germline V gene data show CDR1 as MRHNA and CDR2 as SNTAGT. The CDR3 region has the DNA TGTGCCAGCAGTGACTCTAGCGGGGGGGCAGATACGCAGTATTTT. Protein sequence: CASSDSSGGADTQYF.

J is TRBJ2-7 and V is TRBV15, with a tentative D call TRBD1 (6 bases). Trimming took off 6 bases at V and 4 bases at J, with 13 bases between the two ends. The germline V gene encodes CDR1 LNHNV and CDR2 YYDKDF (reference sequence). The CDR3 contains 13 residues. The CDR3 region is CATSFNRVYEQYF. As DNA, the CDR3 is TGTGCCACCAGTTTCAACAGGGTTTACGAGCAGTACTTC.